This TCR beta chain stems from a study of T cell responses to AZD1222 COVID-19 vaccine. Germline assignment: CDR1 SGHTA and CDR2 FQGNSA. The CDR3 consists of 16 residues. The V end was cut by 2 bases, the J end by 5 bases, with 18 bases between. Sequencing used immunoSEQ multiplex PCR; TCRdb keeps in-frame clones, though not all of them. The sample consists of some 130,000 clones, roughly nine tenths of them appearing once. The chain has TRBV7-2 and TRBJ1-1; D gene unclear. The source of this sequence is an adult in good health. Material: peripheral blood, obtained on day 0 of AZD1222 vaccination. CDR3 sequence: CASSLYASGAGTEAFF. The CDR3 DNA follows: TGTGCCAGCAGCTTATACGCGTCCGGCGCGGGGACTGAAGCTTTCTTT.